Listed below are T cell receptor beta chains from one sample, sequenced in a study of identical twins. TCRdb reprocessed the 5' RACE reads via MiXCR and lists one record per CDR3 protein. The table shows 650,000 to 750,000 distinct CDR3 sequences, with around 21% occurring only once. The sample was also linked to a second study, of T cells expressing NK-cell markers.

The sample consisted of PBMCs. The receptors stem from a woman under 30 in good health. The CDR3 runs from the conserved cysteine through the conserved F or W.

v_call	j_call	cdr3_aa
TRBV20-1	TRBJ2-3	CSAPPEGSTDTQYF
TRBV29-1	TRBJ1-1	CSVDRINTEAFF
TRBV5-1	TRBJ1-6	CASSLTGQGNSPLHF
TRBV9	TRBJ1-1	CASSAPLNTEAFF
TRBV5-1	TRBJ2-7	CASSLASGRTPYEQYF
TRBV29-1	TRBJ2-2	CSAITGVPGELFF
TRBV5-6	TRBJ2-6	CASSLGLRLAGANVLTF
TRBV14	TRBJ2-7	CASRRDRVTEGYEQYF
TRBV9	TRBJ2-7	CASSKGTPYEQYF
TRBV7-3	TRBJ2-2	CASSLTLAGTGELFF
TRBV20-1	TRBJ2-3	CSALPSGRTDTQYF
TRBV4-3	TRBJ2-1	CASSVTSGIFYNEQFF
TRBV5-1	TRBJ2-1	CASSPSGDSYNEQFF
TRBV7-2	TRBJ2-7	CASSLVPSGSSEQYF
TRBV30	TRBJ1-5	CAWSVSRNQPQHF
TRBV7-8	TRBJ2-3	CASSLEAHASTDTQYF
TRBV20-1	TRBJ2-7	CSARDGASGTFYEQYF